A selection of T cell receptor beta chains follows, all from one sample in a study of T cell responses to AZD1222 COVID-19 vaccine. The table came from immunoSEQ multiplex PCR; TCRdb's copy has only in-frame clones and leaves some out. The sample records around 99,000 clones, approximately 90% being singletons. Sequencing was performed on peripheral blood, taken on day 0 of AZD1222 vaccination. The receptors derive from an adult in good health. Both conserved end residues are trimmed from each CDR3. Each record gives: V gene, CDR3 protein.

V gene: TRBV25-1
CDR3 protein: ASSAGQGWASPLH

V gene: TRBV5-4
CDR3 protein: ASSPELAGGHTDTQY

V gene: TRBV7-2
CDR3 protein: ASSLVEQGTQPQH

V gene: TRBV30
CDR3 protein: AWSVGRQGGQPQH

V gene: TRBV25-1
CDR3 protein: ASSDLQGAGKTEAF

V gene: TRBV28
CDR3 protein: ASSPSPPTGELF

V gene: TRBV24-1
CDR3 protein: ATSGVVGTGELF

V gene: TRBV2
CDR3 protein: ASSTTRTGNRNQPQH

V gene: TRBV5-1
CDR3 protein: ASSLDRGGEKLF

V gene: TRBV5-1
CDR3 protein: ASSSGTSYEQF

V gene: TRBV12-3/TRBV12-4
CDR3 protein: ASSRAVRYGYT

V gene: TRBV6-5
CDR3 protein: ASRGTFNNEQF

V gene: TRBV28
CDR3 protein: ASSLWGQTYEQY

V gene: TRBV27
CDR3 protein: ASSFSGRLGAYNSPLH

V gene: TRBV9
CDR3 protein: ASSQDGRSSSYEQY

V gene: TRBV18
CDR3 protein: ASSPIGQGSDGYT

V gene: TRBV28
CDR3 protein: ASSSLGPKNTEAF

V gene: TRBV15
CDR3 protein: ATSRDGTGSNTIY

V gene: TRBV6-5
CDR3 protein: ASSLVYNEQF

V gene: TRBV4-2
CDR3 protein: ASSQVLAYEQF

V gene: TRBV7-2
CDR3 protein: ASSLIWGETQY

V gene: TRBV6-1
CDR3 protein: ASSEASNGVDIQY

V gene: TRBV29-1
CDR3 protein: SVEEGAETQY

V gene: TRBV7-8
CDR3 protein: ASSPSPAGQGVAGYT

V gene: TRBV5-4
CDR3 protein: ASSLKQGVGYEQY

V gene: TRBV6-6
CDR3 protein: ASSHRTRGFSPDTQY

V gene: TRBV5-6
CDR3 protein: ASSLGTGGRQPQH

V gene: TRBV30
CDR3 protein: AWSVKGLNTEAF

V gene: TRBV10-3
CDR3 protein: AAGGLGYEQY

V gene: TRBV5-1
CDR3 protein: ASSFGSTNEKLF

V gene: TRBV6-2/TRBV6-3
CDR3 protein: ASSKRGARTDTQY

V gene: TRBV4-1
CDR3 protein: ASSQDGQGGYGYT

V gene: TRBV2
CDR3 protein: ASSDQGSTKNIQY

V gene: TRBV28
CDR3 protein: ASMRQPYGYT

V gene: TRBV11-2
CDR3 protein: ASSSPGSKLNSPLH

V gene: TRBV20-1
CDR3 protein: SASDTGGRGRRYGYT

V gene: TRBV28
CDR3 protein: ASSLAGRGEDTQY

V gene: TRBV7-9
CDR3 protein: ASSPLAGGDNEQF

V gene: TRBV9
CDR3 protein: ASSSYPNEQF

V gene: TRBV7-3
CDR3 protein: ASSLTRRETQY

V gene: TRBV15
CDR3 protein: ATSRGQGGNTIY

V gene: TRBV24-1
CDR3 protein: ATSDPGQPYGYT

V gene: TRBV6-2/TRBV6-3
CDR3 protein: ASSHRGKYEQY

V gene: TRBV27
CDR3 protein: ASSFSGEAF

V gene: TRBV7-9
CDR3 protein: ASSSPASGGENTQY

V gene: TRBV25-1
CDR3 protein: ASSFRQALNEKLF